The rows below give T cell receptor beta chains drawn from one sample of a study of shared clonotypes between healthy human individuals. Sequencing was performed with immunoSEQ multiplex PCR; in TCRdb, only in-frame clones are kept and a portion is missing. The table shows nearly 1,000,000 clones, with approximately 80% occurring only once. The source material was memory CD4+ T cells sorted from blood. These receptors originate from a young man in good health. The conserved cysteine and the conserved F or W are not part of the CDR3 here. The size of a clone is reported for some rows only, either as once, few or many, or as a class for expanded clones.

v_gene	abundance	j_gene	CDR3aa
TRBV11-2	NA	TRBJ2-1	ASSLGFGLEEQF
TRBV5-4	NA	TRBJ2-7	ASSLGQVPYEQY
TRBV9	NA	TRBJ1-4	ASSGPPLNEKLF
TRBV5-4	NA	TRBJ2-3	ASSQRAPLAGLTDTQY
TRBV7-9	NA	TRBJ2-3	ASSSGQGTDTQY
TRBV28	NA	TRBJ1-6	ASRATEGSPLH
TRBV6-5	NA	TRBJ1-2	ASSYRGANYGYT
TRBV5-1	once	TRBJ2-7	ASSLGGLNVYEQY
TRBV7-9	NA	TRBJ2-1	ASSLGASEQF
TRBV4-1	NA	TRBJ2-7	ASSQLPGQGPYEQY
TRBV28	NA	TRBJ2-2	ASGWLFGDGELF
TRBV7-9	once	TRBJ1-2	ASSPPGTGAAGYT
TRBV10-3	NA	TRBJ1-5	AISDSMAQSNQPQH
TRBV2	NA	TRBJ2-5	ASSLLARAREETQY
TRBV18	NA	TRBJ2-7	ASSPQNRDRGYEQY
TRBV18	NA	TRBJ2-1	ASSVGLAGEYEQF
TRBV18	once	TRBJ1-2	ASSTRVQDGYT
TRBV11-3	few	TRBJ2-1	ASSLGAGNHNEQF
TRBV30	NA	TRBJ1-2	AWSDRANYGYT
TRBV19	NA	TRBJ1-6	ASSMVTGVRAPPLH
TRBV10-1	NA	TRBJ2-3	ASSEAEDTQY
TRBV11-2	NA	TRBJ2-7	ASTERGKSSYEQY
TRBV5-1	NA	TRBJ1-3	ASSLGGASGNTIY
TRBV19	NA	TRBJ2-1	ASSMEGSSYNEQF
TRBV7-2	NA	TRBJ2-1	ASSLGGLGEQF
TRBV5-6	once	TRBJ2-2	ASSHYSTGELF
TRBV6-6	NA	TRBJ2-5	ASSGSSQETQY
TRBV19	NA	TRBJ2-7	ASSINGYEQY
TRBV9	NA	TRBJ1-2	ASSVDFAGGYT
TRBV4-1	NA	TRBJ2-1	ASSQVLLAGGRDEQF
TRBV19	NA	TRBJ1-5	ASSSRPGTGVHNQPQH